This TCR beta chain emerged from a study of neurological immune-mediated disorders. About the research overall: The study included approximately 34 multiple sclerosis patients, roughly 30 relapsing-remitting and 3 secondary progressive. Study observations and caveats: Falling below healthy controls, multiple sclerosis showed the least TCR clonal expansion, while HTLV-1-associated myelopathy showed the most.

The authors produced cDNA by 5'RACE using 10-nucleotide random UMIs. Via MiXCR, TCRdb re-called the 5' RACE reads, giving one row per CDR3 protein. The sample shows 65,000 to 90,000 distinct CDR3 sequences, about 3% of them seen only once. The CDR3 sequence is 15 residues long. The germline V and J ends were trimmed by 3 bases and 1 base, with 8 bases remaining between them. Germline V gene data show CDR1 as SGHRS and CDR2 as YFSETQ. This clonotype has at least ten counts. The antigen is unknown. Input material: PBMCs. This chain connects TRBV5-1 to TRBJ2-6; D uncertain. This TCR came from a woman aged 45-65 years with multiple sclerosis. CDR3: CASSSGPSGANVLTF. CDR3 DNA sequence: TGCGCCAGCAGCTCCGGCCCGTCTGGGGCCAACGTCCTGACTTTC.